This record concerns one T cell receptor beta chain sequence. This clonotype was counted at least ten times. Its specific antigen is unknown. No per-base quality is available; no much larger clone lies one base away. To synthesize cDNA, template-switch 5'RACE was performed with a primer carrying a 10-nucleotide random unique molecular identifier so that each TCR transcript was tagged. Every sequencing run covered 15-18 subjects and yielded more than 180 million TCR-beta sequences. The RNeasy kit was used to extract total RNA. The KAPA Real-time Library Amplification kit was used to amplify TCR-beta VDJ regions with primers for the TCR constant region and the 5'RACE anchor. Sample indexes and Illumina adaptors were added in a first PCR, after which library yield was increased in a second PCR. After Ampure bead purification, the roughly 650 bp TCR product was size-selected on a 2% E-gel SizeSelection system. Before pooling, libraries had their quality checked on a Bioanalyzer, their concentration measured with Qubit, and their quantity determined with the Kapa Library Quantification kit. An Illumina HiSeq 2500 was used to sequence the libraries paired-end at 2 x 150 bp. To increase sequence diversity, roughly 24-32% phiX was spiked into each library pool. For the original study's pipeline: Quality-filtered reads were processed with the UMI-based MiGEC pipeline, which removed over 75% of raw TCR sequences during error correction. IMGT germline references were used for alignment of VDJ genes, and clonotypes were defined by a unique CDR3 amino acid sequence together with V-J genes. Clonal expansion, Shannon diversity and CDR3 relatedness were evaluated with VDJtools (CalcPairwiseDistances, ClusterSamples), while phylogenetic trees were built in CLCbio workbench. A clone was classed as expanded if it had 8 or more unique UMIs, a cutoff based on coefficient-of-variation modelling across technical triplicates. The public reads were quality trimmed at Q25 with fastp and then assembled into clones with MiXCR by TCRdb, keeping productive beta chains. CDR3 protein duplicates are merged, each entry listing the most common genes and DNA. The V and J calls, along with clone size, are taken from TCRdb and not from the paper's own processing. This sample is represented by around 130,000 distinct CDR3 sequences; roughly 3.2% of them were singletons. Roughly 1.3% of the sample is held by the ten biggest clonotypes.

Unsorted PBMC libraries were generated from 2 million PBMCs stored in RNAlater at -80 °C until RNA extraction. The multiple sclerosis patients were enrolled in a US clinical protocol that used magnetic resonance imaging to evaluate disease progression. Peripheral blood underwent Ficoll-Hypaque density gradient centrifugation to isolate PBMCs, which were then cryopreserved in liquid nitrogen. The CDR3 sequence holds 17 residues, the cysteine and phenylalanine included. Solely the CDR3 DNA is kept, with 51 bases framed from the first base. CDR1 and CDR2 are read off the germline V gene (reference sequence) as SEHNR and FQNEAQ. A distance of 21 bases separates the germline ends of V and J, which lose 5 bases and 4 bases respectively. This record comes from a study of neurological immune-mediated disorders (dated by TCRdb to the late 2010s). Broadly, across the study: Among the roughly 34 multiple sclerosis patients, relapsing-remitting MS was present in about 31 and secondary progressive MS was present in 3. The cohort included approximately 68 subjects: approximately 15 with HAM/TSP, around 35 with multiple sclerosis, and about 20 healthy controls. The study compared peripheral blood TCR-beta repertoires of HTLV-I-associated myelopathy (HAM/TSP) patients, multiple sclerosis patients and healthy controls using UMI-based sequencing. Alongside PBMC samples, the set of about 100 TCR-beta libraries contained longitudinal samples, technical triplicates, and paired CD4+ and CD8+ T-cell subsets that had been sorted. Broad study findings and their caveats: No clinical or MRI features were associated with the MS cluster, and the authors said that larger cohorts are needed. Expanded clones from different subjects shared no identical CDR3 amino acid sequences, which suggests that TCR-beta repertoires were private in all groups. In phylogenetic analysis, the repertoires of 18 of 34 MS patients grouped into a cluster of related CDR3 sequences, which suggests a possible signature at the repertoire level. TCR clonal expansion was highest in HAM/TSP patients and lowest in MS patients, with MS patients falling below even healthy controls.

This receptor was obtained from a woman aged 25-40 years with multiple sclerosis. Input material: PBMCs. The rearrangement joined TRBV7-9 to TRBJ2-1; no confident D gene assignment can be made. The sequence in DNA is TGTGCCAGCAGCCCCGCTCTAAGTGAGGAGTTTTACAATGAGCAGTTCTTC. Protein translation: CASSPALSEEFYNEQFF.